This TCR beta chain was recorded in a study of cytomegalovirus exposure and HLA in healthy donors. PCR primers comprised 60 Vbeta and 13 Jbeta primers. Assay: immunoSEQ multiplex PCR; the TCRdb copy retains only in-frame clones and omits some. This table has about 170,000 clones, approximately 82% appearing once. J lost 0 bases, V lost 2 bases, and 19 bases had no gene match. The CDR3 is made up of 23 amino acids. The germline V gene encodes CDR1 MDHEN and CDR2 SYDVKM. The J gene is TRBJ2-6, the V gene TRBV28, with 10 bases matching TRBD2. The clonotype was recovered from a male donor in good health and CMV-seronegative. The sample was PBMCs. CDR3 in amino acids: CASSLPPDGLAGGGTSGANVLTF. The CDR3 nucleotides read TGTGCCAGCAGTTTACCCCCCGACGGATTAGCGGGAGGTGGAACCTCTGGGGCCAACGTCCTGACTTTC.